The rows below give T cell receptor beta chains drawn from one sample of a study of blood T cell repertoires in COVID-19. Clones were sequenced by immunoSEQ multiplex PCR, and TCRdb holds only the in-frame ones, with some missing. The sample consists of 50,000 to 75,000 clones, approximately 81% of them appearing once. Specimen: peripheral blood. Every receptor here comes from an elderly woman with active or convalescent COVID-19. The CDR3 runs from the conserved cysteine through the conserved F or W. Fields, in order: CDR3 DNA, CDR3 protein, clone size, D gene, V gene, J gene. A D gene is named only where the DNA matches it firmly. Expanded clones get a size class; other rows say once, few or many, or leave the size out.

CDR3nt: TGCAGCGCTGCAGGGGACATAAATGAGCAGTTCTTC
CDR3aa: CSAAGDINEQFF
abundance: NA
d_gene: NA
v_gene: TRBV29-1
j_gene: TRBJ2-1

CDR3nt: TGCAGCGTGCGAGGGGGAACGCGGGGCTACACCTTC
CDR3aa: CSVRGGTRGYTF
abundance: few
d_gene: NA
v_gene: TRBV29-1
j_gene: TRBJ1-2

CDR3nt: TGTGCCACCAGCAGAGATCCGGGACAGGGTGAATACGAGCAGTACTTC
CDR3aa: CATSRDPGQGEYEQYF
abundance: once
d_gene: TRBD1
v_gene: TRBV15
j_gene: TRBJ2-7

CDR3nt: TGTGCCAGCAGCTTGGTATGGACAGGGTCTAACAATGAGCAGTTCTTC
CDR3aa: CASSLVWTGSNNEQFF
abundance: NA
d_gene: TRBD1
v_gene: TRBV11-2
j_gene: TRBJ2-1

CDR3nt: TGTGCCAGCAGCCAAGTTCGGAACAGGGGTAACTATGGCTACACCTTC
CDR3aa: CASSQVRNRGNYGYTF
abundance: once
d_gene: TRBD1
v_gene: TRBV14
j_gene: TRBJ1-2

CDR3nt: TGCGCCAGCAGCCAAGACAGACTCACAGATACGCAGTATTTT
CDR3aa: CASSQDRLTDTQYF
abundance: NA
d_gene: NA
v_gene: TRBV4-3
j_gene: TRBJ2-3

CDR3nt: TGTGCCAGCAGCCATGGGCGGGGGGGGAATCGTGAGCAGTTCTTC
CDR3aa: CASSHGRGGNREQFF
abundance: NA
d_gene: TRBD2
v_gene: TRBV3-1/TRBV3-2
j_gene: TRBJ2-1

CDR3nt: TGTGCCAGCAGCCCGGGACATAGCAATCAGCCCCAGCATTTT
CDR3aa: CASSPGHSNQPQHF
abundance: NA
d_gene: NA
v_gene: TRBV7-2
j_gene: TRBJ1-5

CDR3nt: TGCACCAGCAGCCAAGATGGGGGCGGGGGGACCTGGGAGCAGTACTTC
CDR3aa: CTSSQDGGGGTWEQYF
abundance: NA
d_gene: NA
v_gene: TRBV1
j_gene: TRBJ2-7

CDR3nt: TGTGCCACCAGCAAACGCTACCTTGGACAGGGTGGTAATTCACCCCTCCACTTT
CDR3aa: CATSKRYLGQGGNSPLHF
abundance: NA
d_gene: TRBD1
v_gene: TRBV15
j_gene: TRBJ1-6

CDR3nt: TGTGCCAGCAGCTGGACAGATTCACCCCTCCACTTT
CDR3aa: CASSWTDSPLHF
abundance: NA
d_gene: NA
v_gene: TRBV2
j_gene: TRBJ1-6

CDR3nt: TGTGCCAGCAGCTTAGTTTTCCTCTACGAGCAGTACTTC
CDR3aa: CASSLVFLYEQYF
abundance: NA
d_gene: NA
v_gene: TRBV7-2
j_gene: TRBJ2-7

CDR3nt: TGTGCCAGCAGACCACAGCACTCTGGAAACACCATATATTTT
CDR3aa: CASRPQHSGNTIYF
abundance: NA
d_gene: NA
v_gene: TRBV2
j_gene: TRBJ1-3

CDR3nt: TGTGCCAGCAGCCCGACTAGTTCCGGCGGGGAGCTGTTTTTT
CDR3aa: CASSPTSSGGELFF
abundance: NA
d_gene: NA
v_gene: TRBV11-3
j_gene: TRBJ2-2

CDR3nt: TGTGCCAGCAGCCAACCGGGACAGGGAAAAGGAGATACGCAGTATTTT
CDR3aa: CASSQPGQGKGDTQYF
abundance: NA
d_gene: TRBD1
v_gene: TRBV3-1/TRBV3-2
j_gene: TRBJ2-3

CDR3nt: TGTGCCAGCAGCTTAGGAGGGACAGGTTCTGAAGCTTTCTTT
CDR3aa: CASSLGGTGSEAFF
abundance: NA
d_gene: TRBD1
v_gene: TRBV11-2
j_gene: TRBJ1-1

CDR3nt: TGTGCCAGCAGTAGACCCCGACGGGACAGAGGATACAATGAGCAGTTCTTC
CDR3aa: CASSRPRRDRGYNEQFF
abundance: once
d_gene: TRBD1
v_gene: TRBV6-2/TRBV6-3
j_gene: TRBJ2-1

CDR3nt: TGTGCCAGCAGCCAAATGGACAGCCGTAATTCACCCCTCCACTTT
CDR3aa: CASSQMDSRNSPLHF
abundance: NA
d_gene: NA
v_gene: TRBV5-4
j_gene: TRBJ1-6

CDR3nt: TGTGCCAGCAGTTACTCGGGCGGGGGCATCCAAGAGACCCAGTACTTC
CDR3aa: CASSYSGGGIQETQYF
abundance: NA
d_gene: NA
v_gene: TRBV6-6
j_gene: TRBJ2-5

CDR3nt: TGTGCCAGCAGCGCGGCCCCGGGACAGGCTTACAATGAGCAGTTCTTC
CDR3aa: CASSAAPGQAYNEQFF
abundance: NA
d_gene: TRBD1
v_gene: TRBV9
j_gene: TRBJ2-1

CDR3nt: TGTGCCAGCAGCTTTACGGGGAGCACAGATACGCAGTATTTT
CDR3aa: CASSFTGSTDTQYF
abundance: few
d_gene: NA
v_gene: TRBV11-1
j_gene: TRBJ2-3

CDR3nt: TGTGCCAGCAGCCTCGGGACTCTCCCGGGCAATGAGCAGTTCTTC
CDR3aa: CASSLGTLPGNEQFF
abundance: NA
d_gene: NA
v_gene: TRBV14
j_gene: TRBJ2-1

CDR3nt: TGTGCCAGCAGCCAAGGAGCCGGTTCACCCCTCCACTTT
CDR3aa: CASSQGAGSPLHF
abundance: NA
d_gene: NA
v_gene: TRBV14
j_gene: TRBJ1-6

CDR3nt: TGCGCCAGCAGCCAAGGACTCTTACAGGGGGGTATAGGGGAAAAACTGTTTTTT
CDR3aa: CASSQGLLQGGIGEKLFF
abundance: NA
d_gene: TRBD1
v_gene: TRBV4-3
j_gene: TRBJ1-4

CDR3nt: TGTGCCAGTAGGTTGGATCGACAGTCCTACGAGCAGTACTTC
CDR3aa: CASRLDRQSYEQYF
abundance: NA
d_gene: NA
v_gene: TRBV19
j_gene: TRBJ2-7

CDR3nt: TGTGCCAGCAGTTCCGCGGGGGCTGCTGGAAAGAGCTTCGATAGCAATCAGCCCCAGCATTTT
CDR3aa: CASSSAGAAGKSFDSNQPQHF
abundance: NA
d_gene: NA
v_gene: TRBV6-7
j_gene: TRBJ1-5

CDR3nt: TGTGCCAGCAGTTCGACAGGGGAAGCTTTCTTT
CDR3aa: CASSSTGEAFF
abundance: NA
d_gene: TRBD1
v_gene: TRBV6-5
j_gene: TRBJ1-1

CDR3nt: TGTGCCACACGCGGAGGTTCCGGGGAGACCCAGTACTTC
CDR3aa: CATRGGSGETQYF
abundance: NA
d_gene: NA
v_gene: TRBV2
j_gene: TRBJ2-5

CDR3nt: TGTGCCAGCCGGGATTCCGGGGAGCTGTTTTTT
CDR3aa: CASRDSGELFF
abundance: NA
d_gene: NA
v_gene: TRBV3-1/TRBV3-2
j_gene: TRBJ2-2

CDR3nt: TGTGCCAGCAGTTCGCACGGGGGGAATGGCTACACCTTC
CDR3aa: CASSSHGGNGYTF
abundance: NA
d_gene: NA
v_gene: TRBV28
j_gene: TRBJ1-2

CDR3nt: TGTGCCAGCAGCTTTCAACAGGACAGCGGTATCGATGGCTACACCTTC
CDR3aa: CASSFQQDSGIDGYTF
abundance: NA
d_gene: NA
v_gene: TRBV7-9
j_gene: TRBJ1-2

CDR3nt: TGTGCCAGCAGCCTCAGGGGGCAAGAGACCCAGTACTTC
CDR3aa: CASSLRGQETQYF
abundance: NA
d_gene: TRBD1
v_gene: TRBV7-9
j_gene: TRBJ2-5

CDR3nt: TGTGCCAGTACCTCTCAATGGGGAGATAATTCACCCCTCCACTTT
CDR3aa: CASTSQWGDNSPLHF
abundance: once
d_gene: NA
v_gene: TRBV19
j_gene: TRBJ1-6

CDR3nt: TGTGCCAGCAGTTTCCAGCGGGGCCCCTACGAGCAGTACTTC
CDR3aa: CASSFQRGPYEQYF
abundance: NA
d_gene: TRBD2
v_gene: TRBV6-5
j_gene: TRBJ2-7

CDR3nt: TGCGCCAGCAGGGCGGTCAGGGGCGAGACCCAGTACTTC
CDR3aa: CASRAVRGETQYF
abundance: once
d_gene: NA
v_gene: TRBV4-3
j_gene: TRBJ2-5

CDR3nt: TGTGCCAGCAGCCCCGGGACAGGGGCCTACGAGCAGTACTTC
CDR3aa: CASSPGTGAYEQYF
abundance: NA
d_gene: TRBD1
v_gene: TRBV3-1/TRBV3-2
j_gene: TRBJ2-7

CDR3nt: TGTGCCACCAGCAGACGTCCAGGACTAAGATACGTGCAGTATTTT
CDR3aa: CATSRRPGLRYVQYF
abundance: NA
d_gene: NA
v_gene: TRBV15
j_gene: TRBJ2-3

CDR3nt: TGTGCCAGCAGTTACTCTGGGGGCCTGAACACTGAAGCTTTCTTT
CDR3aa: CASSYSGGLNTEAFF
abundance: NA
d_gene: NA
v_gene: TRBV6-5
j_gene: TRBJ1-1

CDR3nt: TGTGCCAGCAGTCCACAGGGGTCTGGATCACCCCTCCACTTT
CDR3aa: CASSPQGSGSPLHF
abundance: NA
d_gene: TRBD1
v_gene: TRBV7-3
j_gene: TRBJ1-6

CDR3nt: TGTGCCAGCAGGGGCTTGGGCACAGATACGCAGTATTTT
CDR3aa: CASRGLGTDTQYF
abundance: NA
d_gene: NA
v_gene: TRBV25-1
j_gene: TRBJ2-3

CDR3nt: TGCAGCGCCGGACTAGCGGGGGGTGGGGTCTACAATGAGCAGTTCTTC
CDR3aa: CSAGLAGGGVYNEQFF
abundance: NA
d_gene: TRBD2
v_gene: TRBV29-1
j_gene: TRBJ2-1

CDR3nt: TGTGCCAGCAGCCTGAGCGGGCGCTCCTACGAGCAGTACTTC
CDR3aa: CASSLSGRSYEQYF
abundance: few
d_gene: NA
v_gene: TRBV28
j_gene: TRBJ2-7

CDR3nt: TGTGCCAGCAGTGCGGCGGACAGGTTCACTGAAGCTTTCTTT
CDR3aa: CASSAADRFTEAFF
abundance: NA
d_gene: TRBD1
v_gene: TRBV28
j_gene: TRBJ1-1

CDR3nt: TGTGCCAGCAGCGTAGGTGGGGGGAAGTTCAATGAGCAGTTCTTC
CDR3aa: CASSVGGGKFNEQFF
abundance: NA
d_gene: NA
v_gene: TRBV9
j_gene: TRBJ2-1

CDR3nt: TGTGCCAGCAGCTTGGCAGCTAGCGGGGCCCATTTCTACGAGCAGTACTTC
CDR3aa: CASSLAASGAHFYEQYF
abundance: NA
d_gene: TRBD2
v_gene: TRBV5-5
j_gene: TRBJ2-7

CDR3nt: TGTGCCAGCAGTTACCCCGGGAACACTGAAGCTTTCTTT
CDR3aa: CASSYPGNTEAFF
abundance: few
d_gene: NA
v_gene: TRBV6-5
j_gene: TRBJ1-1

CDR3nt: TGTGCCAGCAGCTTGGACAGAACCTACGAGCAGTACTTC
CDR3aa: CASSLDRTYEQYF
abundance: NA
d_gene: NA
v_gene: TRBV7-8
j_gene: TRBJ2-7

CDR3nt: TGTGCCAGCAGCCAAGATCGGCGGGACGGCACCGGGGAGCTGTTTTTT
CDR3aa: CASSQDRRDGTGELFF
abundance: once
d_gene: NA
v_gene: TRBV4-2
j_gene: TRBJ2-2

CDR3nt: TGCAGTGCTAGTAAGGATGGACAGCTAAATCAGCCCCAGCATTTT
CDR3aa: CSASKDGQLNQPQHF
abundance: NA
d_gene: NA
v_gene: TRBV20-1
j_gene: TRBJ1-5

CDR3nt: TGTGCCAGCAGCCAGCAAGGACAGGGAACTTTCACCATATATTTT
CDR3aa: CASSQQGQGTFTIYF
abundance: NA
d_gene: TRBD1
v_gene: TRBV14
j_gene: TRBJ1-3

CDR3nt: TGTGCCAGCCATAGGGGGAGATCACCCCTCCACTTT
CDR3aa: CASHRGRSPLHF
abundance: NA
d_gene: NA
v_gene: TRBV28
j_gene: TRBJ1-6

CDR3nt: TGTGCCAGCAGTCCCCGCAGGGGACCTAATGAAAAACTGTTTTTT
CDR3aa: CASSPRRGPNEKLFF
abundance: NA
d_gene: NA
v_gene: TRBV28
j_gene: TRBJ1-4

CDR3nt: TGTGCCAGCTCACCACAGGGACAGGGGACCGAGCAGTACTTC
CDR3aa: CASSPQGQGTEQYF
abundance: NA
d_gene: TRBD1
v_gene: TRBV18
j_gene: TRBJ2-7

CDR3nt: TGTGCCAGCAGCGAGGACAGGGGGCGTCAAGAGACCCAGTACTTC
CDR3aa: CASSEDRGRQETQYF
abundance: NA
d_gene: TRBD1
v_gene: TRBV7-6
j_gene: TRBJ2-5

CDR3nt: TGTGCCAGCAGATCGACCATTTCAAACCGGGACAGGCAGTCAGCTTTCTTT
CDR3aa: CASRSTISNRDRQSAFF
abundance: NA
d_gene: TRBD1
v_gene: TRBV5-8
j_gene: TRBJ1-1

CDR3nt: TGCGCCAGCAGCCAAAACAGGGGAAACACCGGGGAGCTGTTTTTT
CDR3aa: CASSQNRGNTGELFF
abundance: once
d_gene: TRBD1
v_gene: TRBV4-1
j_gene: TRBJ2-2

CDR3nt: TGTGCCAGCAGTCCGTCCGGGGGATTAAGCAATCAGCCCCAGCATTTT
CDR3aa: CASSPSGGLSNQPQHF
abundance: NA
d_gene: NA
v_gene: TRBV27
j_gene: TRBJ1-5